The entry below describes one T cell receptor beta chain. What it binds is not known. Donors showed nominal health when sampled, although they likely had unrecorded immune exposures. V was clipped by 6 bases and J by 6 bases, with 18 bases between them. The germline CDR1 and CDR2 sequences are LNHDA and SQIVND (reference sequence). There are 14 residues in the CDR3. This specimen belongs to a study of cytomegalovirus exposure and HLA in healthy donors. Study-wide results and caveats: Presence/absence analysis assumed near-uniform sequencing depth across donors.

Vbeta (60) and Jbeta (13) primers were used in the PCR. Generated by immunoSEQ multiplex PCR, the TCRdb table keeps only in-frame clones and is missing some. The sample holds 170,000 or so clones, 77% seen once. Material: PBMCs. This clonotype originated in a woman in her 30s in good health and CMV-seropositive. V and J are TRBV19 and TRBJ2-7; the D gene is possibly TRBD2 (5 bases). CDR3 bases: TGTGCCAGTAGCCCAGTGGGAGAGTCTGGCGAGCAGTACTTC. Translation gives CASSPVGESGEQYF.